This TCR beta chain was identified during a study of T cells in Graves' hyperthyroidism and ophthalmopathy. Overall study results and limits: Peripheral blood also featured most of the thyroid clonotypes expanded above 0.001.

The CDR3 sequence is 16 residues long. V gave up 8 bases and J gave up 7 bases; unmatched junction bases: 11. Per germline, CDR1 MNHNS and CDR2 SASEGT. On this clonotype itself: As yet, its antigen is unknown.

Exclusion of patients followed from uncontrolled infection, other autoimmune disease, pregnancy or lactation. Researchers amplified the TCR beta CDR3 regions from RNA transcripts. With the HTBI primer set, the TCR CDR3 went through a first round of RT-PCR. TCRdb re-called the multiplex PCR reads with MiXCR, one entry per CDR3 protein. The sample lists about 640,000 distinct CDR3 sequences, less than 25% occurring once. V and J are TRBV6-1 and TRBJ2-2; 12 nucleotides line up with TRBD1. The TCR comes from a man younger than 45 with Graves' ophthalmopathy. The sample was blood. CDR3 protein: CASLSGTGGKNGELFF. CDR3 DNA: TGTGCCAGCCTATCCGGGACAGGGGGCAAAAACGGGGAGCTGTTTTTT.